The text below deals with one TCR beta chain. Its antigen is not identified. The sample originates from a study of shared clonotypes between healthy human individuals. Regarding the study as a whole: Inspection by rarefaction showed sorted-subset sequencing to be incomplete despite large depth.

Trimming pared 2 bases from V and 12 bases from J, leaving 14 bases between. Germline V lookup: CDR1 DFQATT, CDR2 SNEGSKA (reference sequence). The CDR3 extends over 11 amino acids. Only in-frame clones appear in the TCRdb table, and some are missing; sequencing was by immunoSEQ multiplex PCR. In the table there are millions of clones, 85% to 95% of which are singletons. The chain has TRBV20-1 and TRBJ2-7, with D tentatively TRBD2 (5 bases). This TCR came from a man younger than 30 in good health. Sequenced: naive CD4+ T cells sorted from blood. As to subset: CD45RA+ positively selected. The CDR3 reads CSARSGLARYF. The DNA of the CDR3 is TGCAGTGCTAGATCCGGACTGGCTAGGTACTTC.